A selection of T cell receptor beta chains follows, all from one sample in a study of identifying expanded T cells in peripheral blood. Sequencing used immunoSEQ multiplex PCR; TCRdb keeps in-frame clones, though not all of them. The sample yields 85,000 to 90,000 clones, approximately 83% seen once. The sample consisted of blood. The origin of the receptors is a person aged 18-70 years in good health. The CDR3 runs from the conserved cysteine through the conserved F or W. D genes are given only for firm matches. Some rows mark clone size as missing; the rest say once, few, many or name a class of expanded clone.

clone_size | j_call | v_call | d_call | cdr3_nt | cdr3_aa
NA | TRBJ2-3 | TRBV10-3 | NA | TGTGCCATCAGTGATCCCGTTTCAGATACGCAGTATTTT | CAISDPVSDTQYF
NA | TRBJ1-4 | TRBV7-9 | NA | TGTGCCAGCAGCTTCCGAGGGACTGGAAATGAAAAACTGTTTTTT | CASSFRGTGNEKLFF
NA | TRBJ1-1 | TRBV6-4 | NA | TGTGCCAGCAGTGACTCCGCGAACACTGAAGCTTTCTTT | CASSDSANTEAFF
NA | TRBJ2-7 | TRBV6-5 | NA | TGTGCCAGCAGTTACAAGCAGGGGGGCTACGAGCAGTACTTC | CASSYKQGGYEQYF
NA | TRBJ2-2 | TRBV9 | NA | TGTGCCAGCAGCGTAGACATTTCGGGGGAGCTGTTTTTT | CASSVDISGELFF
NA | TRBJ1-4 | TRBV2 | NA | TGTGCCAGCTGGGCCGCGACAACTAATGAAAAACTGTTTTTT | CASWAATTNEKLFF
NA | TRBJ2-1 | TRBV5-1 | NA | TGCGCCAGCCGAGTACCGGCTTCCAATGAGCAGTTCTTC | CASRVPASNEQFF
NA | TRBJ1-1 | TRBV30 | NA | TGTGCCTGGAAAAGGGGAACTGAAGCTTTCTTT | CAWKRGTEAFF
NA | TRBJ1-1 | TRBV7-2 | NA | TGTGCCAGCAGCTTAGCGCTTGTGGGTCGTACTGAAGCTTTCTTT | CASSLALVGRTEAFF
NA | TRBJ2-6 | TRBV2 | NA | TGTGCCAGCAGGGGGGACCCGGCCTCTGGGGCCAACGTCCTGACTTTC | CASRGDPASGANVLTF
NA | TRBJ2-6 | TRBV11-2 | NA | TGTGCCAGCAGTCGGGTGGCTGGGGCCAACGTCCTGACTTTC | CASSRVAGANVLTF
NA | TRBJ1-2 | TRBV11-3 | TRBD1 | TGTGCCAGCAGCCAACCTTGGGACAGACGAACTTTTACCTTC | CASSQPWDRRTFTF
once | TRBJ1-4 | TRBV11-2 | NA | TGTGCCAGCAGCTTAGGATACCGGGCCCCTCATAATGAAAAACTGTTTTTT | CASSLGYRAPHNEKLFF
NA | TRBJ1-2 | TRBV7-6 | NA | TGTGCCAGCAGCTCAAGAGCGAACTATGGCTACACCTTC | CASSSRANYGYTF
NA | TRBJ2-5 | TRBV5-8 | TRBD2 | TGTGCCAGCAGCTTGGCCGGAGCGGGGCAAGAGACCCAGTACTTC | CASSLAGAGQETQYF
NA | TRBJ1-6 | TRBV10-3 | NA | TGTGCCACATCCTCGGACCCTGTCGGTTCACCCCTCCACTTT | CATSSDPVGSPLHF
once | TRBJ1-6 | TRBV6-5 | NA | TGTGCCAGCAGCCTTAACCGCCAAGGAGGCTCACCCCTCCACTTT | CASSLNRQGGSPLHF
NA | TRBJ1-5 | TRBV2 | TRBD1 | TGTGCCAGTACAAGGGACAGGGGGAAGCAGGCCCAGCATTTT | CASTRDRGKQAQHF
NA | TRBJ2-3 | TRBV29-1 | NA | TGCAGCGTTGAAGAAGGGTCTTATACGCAGTATTTT | CSVEEGSYTQYF
NA | TRBJ2-1 | TRBV30 | NA | TGTGCCTGGACTAACTGGAATGAGCAGTTCTTC | CAWTNWNEQFF
NA | TRBJ1-1 | TRBV6-6 | NA | TGTGCCAGCAGTTACCCCTCAGGACACTGGAACACTGAAGCTTTCTTT | CASSYPSGHWNTEAFF
NA | TRBJ2-5 | TRBV4-1 | TRBD2 | TGCGCCAGCAGCCAAGCCCCTTCGGGGGGGCGAGAGACCCAGTACTTC | CASSQAPSGGRETQYF
NA | TRBJ1-4 | TRBV7-2 | NA | TGTGCCAGCAGCTCACAGGGAGGTGGAAAACTGTTTTTT | CASSSQGGGKLFF
NA | TRBJ2-7 | TRBV5-4 | NA | TGTGCCAGCAGCCTTGGGGGTGGCGGCCCCTACGAGCAGTACTTC | CASSLGGGGPYEQYF
few | TRBJ1-5 | TRBV19 | NA | TGTGCCAGTAGTATTCAGAGGTCTGGGAATCAGCCCCAGCATTTT | CASSIQRSGNQPQHF
NA | TRBJ1-2 | TRBV5-1 | NA | TGCGCCAGCCGAAGGACAGAGTTTAACTATGGCTACACCTTC | CASRRTEFNYGYTF
NA | TRBJ1-2 | TRBV14 | NA | TGTGCCAGCAGCCCCAACCTACGGACCGGCTACACCTTC | CASSPNLRTGYTF
NA | TRBJ2-6 | TRBV7-2 | TRBD1 | TGTGCCAGCAGCTTAGAAGGACAGGGACGGCTTACGGCCAACGTCCTGACTTTC | CASSLEGQGRLTANVLTF
NA | TRBJ1-2 | TRBV14 | NA | TGTGCCAGCAGCCGCGACCCAAGGCGGGTCCGTGGCTACACCTTC | CASSRDPRRVRGYTF
NA | TRBJ1-4 | TRBV10-3 | NA | TGTGCCATCAGTGTGAACGGAGAAACGGAAAAACTGTTTTTT | CAISVNGETEKLFF
NA | TRBJ1-2 | TRBV7-9 | TRBD1 | TGTGCCAGCAGCTTAGATGGGACAGGGGGGTTTCACTATGGCTACACCTTC | CASSLDGTGGFHYGYTF
NA | TRBJ1-2 | TRBV6-1 | NA | TGTGCCAGCAGACTAGAGAGGGCCGGTGGCTACACCTTC | CASRLERAGGYTF
once | TRBJ1-2 | TRBV29-1 | NA | TGCAGCGCCGGGGGCTGGGGGGATGGCTACACCTTC | CSAGGWGDGYTF
NA | TRBJ1-1 | TRBV6-5 | NA | TGTGCCAGCAGCCCGAGAAACATGAACACTGAAGCTTTCTTT | CASSPRNMNTEAFF
NA | TRBJ1-5 | TRBV30 | NA | TGTGCCTGGTCCCAAGGTGGGAATCAGCCCCAGCATTTT | CAWSQGGNQPQHF
NA | TRBJ1-4 | TRBV18 | NA | TGTGCCAGCTCACCTCAGGGCTCTGAGGGCGAAAAACTGTTTTTT | CASSPQGSEGEKLFF
NA | TRBJ2-3 | TRBV6-1 | NA | TGTGCCAGCAGTGAAGGGACGCTGTCTAGCACAGATACGCAGTATTTT | CASSEGTLSSTDTQYF
NA | TRBJ2-1 | TRBV6-5 | NA | TGTGCCAGCAGTCCCTATCTACTGTATGAGCAGTTCTTC | CASSPYLLYEQFF
NA | TRBJ2-7 | TRBV6-6 | NA | TGTGCCAGCAGTATTAGGATTTCGACCGAGCAGTACTTC | CASSIRISTEQYF
NA | TRBJ1-2 | TRBV7-9 | TRBD1 | TGTGCCAGCAGCTTACTTCAGGGGGACGGCTACACCTTC | CASSLLQGDGYTF
once | TRBJ1-4 | TRBV15 | NA | TGTGCCACCAGCAGAGATCCAGGGGCTAATGAAAAACTGTTTTTT | CATSRDPGANEKLFF